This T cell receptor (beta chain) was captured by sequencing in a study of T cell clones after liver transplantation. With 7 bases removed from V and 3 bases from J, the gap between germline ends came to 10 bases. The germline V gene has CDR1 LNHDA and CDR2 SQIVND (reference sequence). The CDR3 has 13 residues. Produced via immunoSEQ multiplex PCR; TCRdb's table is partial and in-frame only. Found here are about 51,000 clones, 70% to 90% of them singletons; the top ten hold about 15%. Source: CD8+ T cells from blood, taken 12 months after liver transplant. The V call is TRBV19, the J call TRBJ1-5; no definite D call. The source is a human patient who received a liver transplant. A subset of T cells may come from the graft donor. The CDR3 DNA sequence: TGTGCCAGTAATTGGGCGGCCAATCAGCCCCAGCATTTT. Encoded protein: CASNWAANQPQHF.